This T cell receptor (beta chain) was identified in a study of blood T cells in healthy people across ages (dated by TCRdb to 2014 to 2015). Concerning the study at large: In model experiments, roughly one uniquely barcoded TCR beta cDNA molecule per two T cells was captured by template switching. To track age-related changes in TCR beta repertoire diversity, the study relied on deep sequencing normalized with unique cDNA molecular identifiers. The donors were divided into four age groups: young (average roughly 17 years), middle-aged (roughly 40), aged (about 56) and long-lived (about 84). To avoid experimental bias, donors of different ages were distributed randomly across sequencing lanes. Two additional independent replicas of 1 million unique cDNA reads from the same blood draw were analyzed for two donors (one aged 18 to 30 and one aged 80 or older).

What the research found in general, with its limitations: A strong correlation was found between observed TCR beta diversity and the percentage of naive T cells measured by flow cytometry. The CMV infection status of donors was not known, potentially confounding age-related changes in expanded clonotypes. Because profiling used bulk unsorted PBMCs, naive and antigen-experienced compartments could not be compared conclusively. Estimates of total diversity based on one million sequenced T cells were considered lower bounds and underestimates. Observed TCR beta diversity per million T cells fell roughly linearly with age, and a significant reduction was already apparent by age about 36. Compared with the aged group, the long-lived group had more naive CD4+ T cells, fewer expanded clones and increased TCR diversity, suggesting age selection.

The 39 donors, aged about 6 to 90 years, were systemically healthy Caucasian individuals from Russia. Each donor gave approximately 9.4 milliliters of peripheral blood, drawn into EDTA-treated Vacutainer tubes. Ficoll-Paque density-gradient centrifugation was used to isolate PBMCs, with at least 7 million per sample. Trizol reagent was used to extract total RNA from the PBMCs, yielding at least 5 micrograms per sample. The percentages of naive CD45RAhigh/CD27high T cells were determined by flow cytometry on a PBMC aliquot from every donor. This clonotype came up a few times. The clone's antigen remains unknown. No base qualities exist here, and no much larger clone lies one base off it. Cut back by 5 bases and 8 bases, the V and J ends lie 13 bases apart. Counted from cysteine to phenylalanine, this CDR3 has 13 amino acids. The read is trimmed to its CDR3 DNA, 39 bases read in frame from base 1. CDR1 SGHVS and CDR2 FQNEAQ are derived from the germline V gene.

Preparation of the library involved 5' RACE. Sequencing took place on an Illumina HiSeq 2500. A second PCR of roughly 6 to 11 cycles was performed with a sample-barcoded 5' primer and a J-beta primer mix. Each TCR beta cDNA molecule received a unique molecular identifier from a template-switch 5' adaptor carrying 12 random nucleotides. Each sample yielded at least 3 million CDR3-containing paired-end reads. All of the RNA was converted into first-strand cDNA using the Mint cDNA synthesis kit, with a TRBC-specific oligonucleotide serving as the primer. After uracil-DNA glycosylase treatment, a first 18-cycle PCR used universal primers M1SS and BC2_uni_R on all cDNA. On the study's bioinformatics: Normalization of each sample was performed by random selection of 1 million high-quality reads, each carrying a distinct molecular identifier. Instead of being binned into consensus sequences, reads with shared molecular identifiers were discarded. MiTCR, set to a Q25 quality threshold and the strictest error-elimination algorithm, was used for CDR3 identification, clonotype clustering and error correction. Lower-bound total TCR beta diversity was estimated with a nonparametric unseen species model using Euler transformation. Using fastp trimming at Q25 and MiXCR clonotype assembly, TCRdb reanalyzed the public sequencing data and kept in-frame beta chains. Every distinct CDR3 protein forms one entry, paired with its most common genes and DNA. These V and J calls rely on TCRdb rather than the paper's analysis. Here the sample has around 320,000 distinct CDR3 sequences; around 30% occur a single time. The ten largest account for approximately 29% of the sample.

The chain employs TRBV7-8 and TRBJ2-1, with an unclear D gene assignment. The sequence was collected from a woman aged 65 to 85 in good health. The sequenced sample was blood. The CDR3 protein sequence reads: CASSPPDFYEQFF. The DNA sequence follows: TGTGCCAGCAGCCCCCCCGACTTTTATGAGCAGTTCTTC.